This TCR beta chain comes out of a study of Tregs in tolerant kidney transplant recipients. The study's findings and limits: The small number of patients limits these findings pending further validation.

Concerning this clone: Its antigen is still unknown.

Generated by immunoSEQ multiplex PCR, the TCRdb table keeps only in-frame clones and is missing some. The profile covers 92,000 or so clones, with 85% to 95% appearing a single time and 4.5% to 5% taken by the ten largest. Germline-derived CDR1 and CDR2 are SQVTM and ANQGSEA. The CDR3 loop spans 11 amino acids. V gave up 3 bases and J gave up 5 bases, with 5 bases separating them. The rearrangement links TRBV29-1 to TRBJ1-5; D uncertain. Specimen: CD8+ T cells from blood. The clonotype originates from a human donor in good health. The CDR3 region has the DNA TGCAGCGTTGACGGCTATCAGCCCCAGCATTTT. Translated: CSVDGYQPQHF.